Shown below are 12 T cell receptor beta chains from a single sample sequenced in a study of blood T cell repertoires in COVID-19 (dated by TCRdb to 2020 to 2022). Library construction relied on the immunoSEQ multiplex PCR assay. TCRdb stores this immuneACCESS table with in-frame sequences only. Part of the clones is absent; in the studies checked, under half of the shortfall reflects unresolved V genes, and no reason is known for the rest. Here the sample has about 95,000 clones; about 80% occur a single time. The ten largest clones take up approximately 22% of the sample. What was sequenced was peripheral blood. The source is a human donor in a cohort sampled during active COVID-19.

This chain links TRBV7-9 with TRBJ2-1, with 11 bases fitting TRBD1. Trimming took 1 base from V and 7 from J; bases not matched to a gene: 3. The CDR3 totals 15 residues. The germline gives CDR1 SEHNR, CDR2 FQNEAQ (reference sequence). In DNA, the CDR3 is TGTGCCAGCAGCTTAGGGACAGGGGGCGGAAATGAGCAGTTCTTC. Its protein is CASSLGTGGGNEQFF.

The rearrangement links TRBV7-8 to TRBJ2-7; tentatively, D is TRBD1 (8 bases). The CDR3 loop spans 15 amino acids. Germline lookup yields CDR1 SGHVS and CDR2 FQNEAQ. Between the trimmed V and J ends, which lost 4 bases and 4 bases, there was a span of 17 bases. Here the CDR3 DNA reads TGTGCCAGCAGCTACGGACAGGGAGGGATATACGAGCAGTACTTC. This sequence encodes CASSYGQGGIYEQYF.

This rearrangement joins TRBV6-4 to TRBJ1-1, with 11 bases identical to TRBD1. V dropped 4 bases and J dropped 5; count of bases not matched to a gene: 6. The CDR3 loop spans 15 amino acids. Germline V CDR1 and CDR2: MRHNA, SNTAGT. This chain's CDR3 is CASSARGQGVTEAFF. The CDR3 DNA follows: TGTGCCAGCAGTGCTCGGGGACAGGGGGTTACTGAAGCTTTCTTT.

This clone appeared a single time. The genes are TRBV23-1 and TRBJ2-7; D possibly corresponds to TRBD2 (5 bases). TRBV23-1 is reported as an ORF; its role is uncertain. V was clipped by 3 bases and J by 7 bases, with 16 bases between them. This CDR3 is built from 14 residues. The CDR3 DNA reads TGCGCCAGCAGTCATCGGGGTACTGAATGGGAGCAGTACTTC. It specifies CASSHRGTEWEQYF.

The V and J genes are TRBV5-4 and TRBJ2-2; 7 bases map to TRBD1. The CDR3 runs to 16 residues. The V gene end was trimmed by 3 bases and the J gene end by 4 bases; junction bases not matched to a gene: 9. Germline CDR1 and CDR2: SGHNT and YYREEE (reference sequence). The CDR3 region is CASSSRGQTITGELFF. CDR3 in DNA: TGTGCCAGCAGCTCCCGGGGACAGACAATCACCGGGGAGCTGTTTTTT.

This sequence joins TRBV15 and TRBJ1-2; D gene ambiguous. Trimming took off 3 bases at V and 3 bases at J, with 8 bases between the two ends. Germline CDR1 and CDR2: LNHNV and YYDKDF (reference sequence). This CDR3 has 13 amino acids. The CDR3 coding sequence is TGTGCCACCAGCAGTCCGACTGACTATGGCTACACCTTC. The encoded protein is CATSSPTDYGYTF.

The chain is built from TRBV27 and TRBJ2-2; D call uncertain. This CDR3 spans 13 amino acids. The germline V gene encodes CDR1 MNHEY and CDR2 SMNVEV (reference sequence). V lost 9 bases, J lost 1 base, and 9 bases lay in between. The CDR3 spells CASRLLNTGELFF. CDR3 nucleotide sequence: TGTGCCAGTAGACTCCTGAACACCGGGGAGCTGTTTTTT.

V and J are TRBV28 and TRBJ2-5, with D tentatively TRBD1 (5 bases). V was clipped by 8 bases and J by 4 bases, with 14 bases between them. The CDR3 runs 13 residues. Germline values: CDR1 MDHEN, CDR2 SYDVKM. The CDR3 region has the DNA TGTGCCAGCCGCCTTGGGGCAGTAGAGACCCAGTACTTC. It codes for CASRLGAVETQYF. Variable domain in full (rest from reference TRBV28 and TRBJ2-5): DVKVTQSSRYLVKRTGEKVFLECVQDMDHENMFWYRQDPGLGLRLIYFSYDVKMKEKGDIPEGYSVSREKKERFSLILESASTNQTSMYLCASRLGAVETQYFGPGTRLLVL.

J is TRBJ2-7 and V is TRBV6-4; TRBD2 is a possible D gene (6 bases). Trimming pared 5 bases from V and 3 bases from J, leaving 17 bases between. The CDR3 totals 15 residues. CDR1 and CDR2 from the germline V gene are MRHNA and SNTAGT. The CDR3 region is CASSPRPGALYEQYF. CDR3 bases: TGTGCCAGCAGTCCCCGGCCGGGAGCTCTCTACGAGCAGTACTTC.

This chain joins TRBV3-1 (or the pseudogene TRBV3-2) and TRBJ1-1, with TRBD1 identical over 7 bases. J lost 0 bases, V lost 0 bases, and 1 base had no gene match. This CDR3 has 15 residues. In germline, CDR1 is LGHDT, CDR2 YNNKEL (reference sequence). In DNA, the CDR3 is TGTGCCAGCAGCCAAGAGACAGGGCTGAACACTGAAGCTTTCTTT. This codes for CASSQETGLNTEAFF.

V gene TRBV24-1 combines with J gene TRBJ2-3, with 14 bases fitting TRBD2. The CDR3 loop spans 18 amino acids. Germline V gene sequence: CDR1 KGHDR, CDR2 SFDVKD. J lost 1 base, V lost 7 bases, and 9 bases had no gene match. The CDR3 region has the DNA TGTGCCACCAGCTCGACTAGCGGGGGGGCTGCCGGCACAGATACGCAGTATTTT. Translated, it gives CATSSTSGGAAGTDTQYF.

The CDR3 nucleotides are TGTGCCAGCAGGGACGACAGGGTCAACGAGCAGTACTTC. Translated: CASRDDRVNEQYF. The gene calls are TRBV7-9 and TRBJ2-7; 7 nucleotides line up with TRBD1. CDR3 length: 13 residues. CDR1 is SEHNR and CDR2 is FQNEAQ in the germline V gene (reference sequence). J gave up 5 bases and V 6 bases, and 7 bases lay outside the gene matches.